What follows describes a single T cell receptor (beta chain). What it binds is unknown. These data originate in a study of CXCR3-negative and CXCR3-positive naive CD8 T cells. Study-level results: TRB CDR3 hydrophobicity was greater in CXCR3-positive naive cells than in CXCR3-negative naive cells.

The libraries of TRB cDNA were constructed through 5' RACE using UMI labels. TCRdb processed the 5' RACE reads again and assigns one entry to each CDR3 protein, with no DNA. The sample holds approximately 100,000 distinct CDR3 sequences. Germline-derived CDR1 and CDR2 are LGHNA and YNFKEQ. CDR3 length: 16 residues. What was sequenced was naive CXCR3+ CD8+ T cells from blood. Subset indicated: CD45RO-CCR7+CD27+CD95- naive CD8+ T cells expressing CXCR3 (TNR3+). This TCR came from a human donor in good health. Some clones in this sample may be carry-over from other donors' samples. The rearrangement links TRBV4-2 to TRBJ2-1; TCRdb's assignment of TRBD2 cannot be checked, as there is no DNA. CDR3 protein: CASSQEETSGGFEQFF.